What follows are 28 T cell receptor beta chains derived from one specimen sequenced in a study of Ad26.COV2.S vaccination and SARS-CoV-2 variants. TCRdb keeps only in-frame clones here, not all; method: immunoSEQ multiplex PCR. Of about 680,000 clones listed, 89% are singletons. Treatment of the sample: over 15 received Ad26.COV2.S at low or high dose, single or two shots; about five received placebo; per-sample allocation not given. All samples were drawn on day 63, counting from the first vaccine or placebo injection. Here the sequenced sample was peripheral blood, taken in a trial of Ad26.COV2.S vaccine versus placebo. The receptors derive from a person aged 18-65 years who received the Ad26.COV2.S COVID-19 vaccine or a placebo.

CDR3 loop: CASSYSLTAAYGYTF. DNA of the CDR3: TGTGCCAGCAGTTACTCGTTGACAGCCGCATATGGCTACACCTTC. V and J are TRBV6-5 and TRBJ1-2, with D perhaps TRBD1 (5 bases). Between the trimmed V and J ends, which lost 0 bases and 5 bases, there was a span of 13 bases. Germline CDR1 reads MNHEY; CDR2 reads SVGAGI. The CDR3 has 15 amino acids.

This chain connects TRBV2 to TRBJ1-1, with D uncertain. CDR1 is SNHLY and CDR2 is FYNNEI in the germline V gene. The CDR3 has 13 residues. V shed 4 bases and J shed 3 bases, with 9 bases lying between them. This CDR3 is CASSVADDTEAFF. The CDR3 DNA sequence: TGTGCCAGCAGTGTGGCGGATGACACTGAAGCTTTCTTT.

The chain carries TRBV11-2 and TRBJ2-7; a weak D match, TRBD2 (5 bases). Trimming stripped 1 base from V and 4 bases from J, with 23 bases between. This CDR3 is built from 18 residues. Germline CDR1 SGHAT, CDR2 FQNNGV. This chain's CDR3 is CASSLVEGAALRVYEQYF. CDR3 sequence (DNA): TGTGCCAGCAGCTTAGTAGAGGGAGCGGCCTTGAGAGTGTACGAGCAGTACTTC. Full variable domain (rest looked up from reference TRBV11-2 and TRBJ2-7): EAGVAQSPRYKIIEKRQSVAFWCNPISGHATLYWYQQILGQGPKLLIQFQNNGVVDDSQLPKDRFSAERLKGVDSTLKIQPAKLEDSAVYLCASSLVEGAALRVYEQYFGPGTRLTVT.

This clone was counted a few times. The CDR3 nucleotides are TGTGCCAGCAGCTCAGACAGGGTTAATCAGCCCCAGCATTTT. Translating gives CASSSDRVNQPQHF. The V call is TRBV7-8, the J call TRBJ1-5; 7 nucleotides align to TRBD1. The length of the CDR3 is 14 residues. Germline CDR1 is SGHVS and CDR2 is FQNEAQ. The J segment lost 4 bases and the V segment lost 4 bases, leaving 4 bases of the junction unmatched.

The chain joins TRBV12-5 to TRBJ2-1; no definite D call. CDR1 LGHNT and CDR2 FRNRAP come from the germline V gene. The CDR3 length is 16 residues. Trimming took off 0 bases at V and 9 bases at J, with 18 bases between the two ends. The CDR3 DNA is TGTGCTAGTGGTTTGGTACGGGTGGGTGTCTACGGTGAGCAGTTCTTC. It codes for CASGLVRVGVYGEQFF.

The genes are TRBV15 and TRBJ1-1, with D possibly matching TRBD1 (5 bases). The CDR3 has 16 amino acids. CDR1 is LNHNV and CDR2 is YYDKDF in the germline V gene (reference sequence). The ends were cut back, 3 bases at V and 6 bases at J, with 20 bases in the middle. The DNA for the CDR3 is TGTGCCACCAGCAGTTCTTCATCGGGGGGTTGGGCTGAAGCTTTCTTT. Amino acid sequence: CATSSSSSGGWAEAFF.

This chain uses TRBV20-1 with TRBJ2-3; no clear D gene. This CDR3 is 15 amino acids long. V was clipped by 3 bases and J by 0 bases, with 13 bases between them. Per the germline V gene, CDR1 is DFQATT and CDR2 is SNEGSKA (reference sequence). The CDR3 sequence: CSASRRDPSTDTQYF. The CDR3 region has the DNA TGCAGTGCTAGTAGGCGAGACCCTAGCACAGATACGCAGTATTTT.

The genes are TRBV19 and TRBJ2-1; 12 bases agree with TRBD2. The CDR3 has 16 amino acids. Germline V CDR1 and CDR2: LNHDA, SQIVND (reference sequence). Unmatched junction bases numbered 11, after V lost 5 bases and J lost 9 bases. CDR3 nucleotide sequence: TGTGCCAGTAGTTGGCGGGCTAGCGGGAGGGCCGGTGAGCAGTTCTTC. It is translated as CASSWRASGRAGEQFF.

This rearrangement joins TRBV5-1 to TRBJ2-3, with D unclear. The V gene lost 0 bases and the J gene lost 2 bases, with 4 bases spanning the gap. Germline CDR1 reads SGHRS; CDR2 reads YFSETQ. The CDR3 sequence is 13 residues long. The CDR3 DNA reads TGCGCCAGCAGCTTGGCGGTCACAGATACGCAGTATTTT. As protein: CASSLAVTDTQYF. Based on the CDR3 plus reference TRBV5-1 and TRBJ2-3, the full variable domain is KAGVTQTPRYLIKTRGQQVTLSCSPISGHRSVSWYQQTPGQGLQFLFEYFSETQRNKGNFPGRFSGRQFSNSRSEMNVSTLELGDSALYLCASSLAVTDTQYFGPGTRLTVL.

The chain recombines TRBV6-6 with TRBJ1-1; D unresolved. Deletions cut 0 bases from V and 0 bases from J, with 11 bases between. CDR1 is MNHNY and CDR2 is SVGAGI in the germline V gene (reference sequence). The CDR3 totals 16 residues. The CDR3 loop is CASSYSKQTMNTEAFF. As DNA, the CDR3 is TGTGCCAGCAGTTACTCGAAGCAGACCATGAACACTGAAGCTTTCTTT.

The rearrangement uses TRBV9 and TRBJ2-5; 14 nucleotides match TRBD2. This CDR3 has 19 residues. CDR1 SGDLS and CDR2 YYNGEE come from the germline V gene. The J segment lost 7 bases and the V segment lost 4 bases, leaving 18 bases of the junction unmatched. CDR3 residues: CASSPGLAGGSPLGGTQYF. The CDR3 DNA sequence: TGTGCCAGCAGCCCCGGACTAGCGGGGGGATCCCCCCTCGGAGGGACCCAGTACTTC.

The rearrangement uses TRBV6-5 and TRBJ1-4; 7 bases agree with TRBD1. Germline V gene sequence: CDR1 MNHEY, CDR2 SVGAGI. The CDR3 covers 14 residues. J lost 9 bases, V lost 6 bases, and 10 bases had no gene match. The CDR3 DNA is TGTGCCAGCAGCCCCGGGACAGTCCGTCAAAAACTGTTTTTT. Translation gives CASSPGTVRQKLFF.

The chain recombines TRBV6-6 with TRBJ2-7, with a possible D match to TRBD2 (5 bases). Trimming shortened V by 2 bases and J by 2 bases, and 10 bases separated the two germline ends. CDR1 is MNHNY, CDR2 SVGAGI, per germline (reference sequence). The CDR3 is 14 amino acids. DNA for the CDR3: TGTGCCAGCAGTTACGAGGGCCGAACCTACGAGCAGTACTTC. Encoded protein: CASSYEGRTYEQYF.

The gene calls are TRBV7-2 and TRBJ2-7; TRBD2 agrees at 7 bases. This CDR3 has 17 amino acids. Trimming took 2 bases from V and 5 from J; bases not matched to a gene: 15. Germline assignment: CDR1 SGHTA and CDR2 FQGNSA. CDR3 coding DNA: TGTGCCAGCAGCTTATTGGGTTTGGCGGGAGTGGGGCACGAGCAGTACTTC. This gives the protein CASSLLGLAGVGHEQYF.

In DNA form, the CDR3 reads TGTGCTAGTGGTTTGGTACTCAGGGGGAGCGAGCAGTACTTC. Its protein is CASGLVLRGSEQYF. V usage is TRBV12-5 and J usage is TRBJ2-7; the match to TRBD1 covers 7 bases. The CDR3 is made up of 14 amino acids. The germline CDR1 and CDR2 sequences are LGHNT and FRNRAP. The trim removed 0 bases at V and 6 bases at J, leaving 5 bases unmatched. The whole variable domain, remainder taken from reference TRBV12-5 and TRBJ2-7, is DARVTQTPRHKVTEMGQEVTMRCQPILGHNTVFWYRQTMMQGLELLAYFRNRAPLDDSGMPKDRFSAEMPDATLATLKIQPSEPRDSAVYFCASGLVLRGSEQYFGPGTRLTVT.

The chain has TRBV6-6 and TRBJ1-1, with D perhaps TRBD1 (6 bases). V lost 6 bases and J lost 6, with 14 bases in between. Germline values: CDR1 MNHNY, CDR2 SVGAGI (reference sequence). This CDR3 has 13 residues. The CDR3 sequence is CASRSSDSPEAFF. The CDR3 bases are TGTGCCAGCAGATCCTCGGACAGTCCTGAAGCTTTCTTT.

This chain joins TRBV7-2 and TRBJ2-1; D may match TRBD1 or TRBD2 (6 bases each). Trimming removed 3 bases at V and 4 bases at J, with 13 bases between. Germline values: CDR1 SGHTA, CDR2 FQGNSA. The CDR3 consists of 15 residues. Here the CDR3 DNA reads TGTGCCAGCAGCTTGGGACTCACAGGGTACAATGAGCAGTTCTTC. Encoded protein: CASSLGLTGYNEQFF.

The chain links TRBV9 to TRBJ2-7; D might be TRBD1 or TRBD2, each matching 5 bases. Trimming took 3 bases from V and 2 from J, leaving 24 bases between them. The CDR3 is made up of 18 amino acids. Germline lookup yields CDR1 SGDLS and CDR2 YYNGEE. CDR3 in DNA: TGTGCCAGCAGCGCTAGACCCGGGGCGGGTGGGAGCCCCTACGAGCAGTACTTC. This encodes CASSARPGAGGSPYEQYF.

The chain carries TRBV6-6 and TRBJ2-7; D is possibly TRBD1 (5 bases). Trimming shortened V by 6 bases and J by 4 bases, and 13 bases separated the two germline ends. CDR3 size: 13 residues. The germline gives CDR1 MNHNY, CDR2 SVGAGI (reference sequence). Here the CDR3 reads CASSPPGRYEQYF. The CDR3 region has the DNA TGTGCCAGCAGCCCCCCAGGGCGGTACGAGCAGTACTTC.

The chain has TRBV7-8 and TRBJ1-5; perhaps TRBD1 as D (6 bases). V shed 5 bases and J shed 7 bases, with 18 bases lying between them. The germline gives CDR1 SGHVS, CDR2 FQNEAQ. CDR3 size: 15 residues. CDR3 in DNA: TGTGCCAGCAGCAGAGGGGGGGCGGGTGAACAGCCCCAGCATTTT. Translating gives CASSRGGAGEQPQHF.

This sequence joins TRBV29-1 and TRBJ2-1; 7 positions match TRBD2. The CDR3 has 15 residues. The ends lost 2 bases at V and 4 bases at J; junction bases unmatched: 8. The germline V gene has CDR1 SQVTM and CDR2 ANQGSEA. The chain's CDR3 is CSVERWEGRYNEQFF. The CDR3 nucleotides read TGCAGCGTTGAAAGGTGGGAGGGCCGGTACAATGAGCAGTTCTTC.

This chain joins TRBV5-4 and TRBJ2-3, with TRBD2 identical over 11 bases. The CDR3 is made up of 16 amino acids. After removal of 1 base from V and 1 base from J, the junction contained 2 bases not matched to a gene. CDR1 is SGHNT and CDR2 is YYREEE in the germline V gene (reference sequence). CDR3 region: CASSLSLAGGTDTQYF. DNA for the CDR3: TGTGCCAGCAGCTTGTCACTAGCGGGGGGCACAGATACGCAGTATTTT.

V gene TRBV5-1 combines with J gene TRBJ2-5, with a tentative D call TRBD1 (5 bases). CDR1 and CDR2 from the germline V gene are SGHRS and YFSETQ. Trimming removed 1 base from V and 4 bases from J, with 17 bases in between. This CDR3 has 16 amino acids. The chain's CDR3 is CASSLRSVGQGETQYF. In DNA form, the CDR3 reads TGCGCCAGCAGCTTGCGGTCCGTGGGGCAGGGAGAGACCCAGTACTTC.

This clone was detected only a few times. The V call is TRBV5-4, the J call TRBJ1-1; tentatively, D is TRBD1 (6 bases). CDR3 length equals 14 residues. V lost 5 bases and J 4 bases, leaving 15 bases between the germline ends. From germline, CDR1 is SGHNT and CDR2 YYREEE (reference sequence). CDR3 DNA sequence: TGTGCCAGCAGTCCGCCCGGACAGCGCACTGAAGCTTTCTTT. This translates into CASSPPGQRTEAFF.

This chain's CDR3 is CASSPMREIGTGELFF. CDR3 bases: TGTGCCAGCTCCCCGATGAGAGAAATCGGCACCGGGGAGCTGTTTTTT. J is TRBJ2-2 and V is TRBV18; D gene ambiguous. Trimming removed 6 bases at V and 4 bases at J, with 18 bases between. The germline CDR1 and CDR2 sequences are KGHSH and LQKENI. The CDR3 runs to 16 residues.

This chain links TRBV6-5 with TRBJ2-7; D ambiguous. Germline-derived CDR1 and CDR2 are MNHEY and SVGAGI. CDR3 length: 15 amino acids. V lost 4 bases and J lost 1, with 14 bases in between. CDR3 bases: TGTGCCAGCAGTTTGGGCGGCGTATTTTCCTACGAGCAGTACTTC. Encoded protein: CASSLGGVFSYEQYF.

The rearrangement uses TRBV3-1 (or the pseudogene TRBV3-2) and TRBJ1-5; unclear D gene. The CDR3 has 13 residues. CDR1 and CDR2 from the germline V gene are LGHDT and YNNKEL (reference sequence). V was trimmed by 6 bases and J by 2 bases, leaving 8 bases between them. CDR3 bases: TGTGCCAGCAGTTCAGGAGGCAATCAGCCCCAGCATTTT. It specifies CASSSGGNQPQHF.

This clone was counted once. The chain uses TRBV2 and TRBJ2-1; D is uncertain. Trimming pared 0 bases from V and 0 bases from J, leaving 12 bases between. From germline, CDR1 is SNHLY and CDR2 FYNNEI. The CDR3 spans 17 residues. The CDR3 nucleotides are TGTGCCAGCAGTGAAGCGCTAGAGACAAGCTCCTACAATGAGCAGTTCTTC. Protein product: CASSEALETSSYNEQFF. The full variable domain, rest sourced from reference TRBV2 and TRBJ2-1, is EPEVTQTPSHQVTQMGQEVILRCVPISNHLYFYWYRQILGQKVEFLVSFYNNEISEKSEIFDDQFSVERPDGSNFTLKIRSTKLEDSAMYFCASSEALETSSYNEQFFGPGTRLTVL.